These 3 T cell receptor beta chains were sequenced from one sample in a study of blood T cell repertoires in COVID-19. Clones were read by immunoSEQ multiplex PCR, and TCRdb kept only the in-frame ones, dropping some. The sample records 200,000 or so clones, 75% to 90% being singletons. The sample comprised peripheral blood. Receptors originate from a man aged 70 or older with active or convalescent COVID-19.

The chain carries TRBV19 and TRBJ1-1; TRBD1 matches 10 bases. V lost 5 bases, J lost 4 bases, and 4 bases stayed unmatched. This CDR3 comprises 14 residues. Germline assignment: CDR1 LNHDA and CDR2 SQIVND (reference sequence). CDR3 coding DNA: TGTGCCAGTAGTGACAGGGGGCTCAGCACTGAAGCTTTCTTT. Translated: CASSDRGLSTEAFF.

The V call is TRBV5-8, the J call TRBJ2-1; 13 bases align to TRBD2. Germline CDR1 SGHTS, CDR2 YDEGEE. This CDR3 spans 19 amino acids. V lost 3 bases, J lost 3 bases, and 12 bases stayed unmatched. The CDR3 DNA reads TGTGCCAGCAGCTCGGTCGGACTAGCGGGAGCCACGATCTACAATGAGCAGTTCTTC. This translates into CASSSVGLAGATIYNEQFF.

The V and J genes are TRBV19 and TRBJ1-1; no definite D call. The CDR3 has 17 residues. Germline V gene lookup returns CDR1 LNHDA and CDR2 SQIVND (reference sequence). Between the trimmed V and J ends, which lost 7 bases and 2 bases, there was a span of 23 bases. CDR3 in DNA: TGTGCCAGTACGTTTAGCCCTACTTCCAGATACAACACTGAAGCTTTCTTT. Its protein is CASTFSPTSRYNTEAFF.